Below are 17 T cell receptor beta chains sequenced from a single sample in a study of blood T cell repertoires in COVID-19. Using immunoSEQ multiplex PCR, the repertoire was profiled, and TCRdb retains in-frame clones only, with some absent. This sample has over 90,000 clones, with approximately 90% found just once. The sequencing sample was made of peripheral blood. The receptors shown here come from a man in his fifties or sixties in a cohort sampled during active COVID-19.

The chain links TRBV6-2 or TRBV6-3 to TRBJ2-7, with 8 bases fitting TRBD1. CDR1 is MNHEY and CDR2 is SVGEGT in the germline V gene. With V trimmed by 2 bases and J by 5 bases, 11 bases remained unmatched. This CDR3 spans 16 amino acids. The CDR3 DNA sequence: TGTGCCAGCAGTTACGAACCGGGACAGGTTTGGGACGAGCAGTACTTC. Translating it yields CASSYEPGQVWDEQYF.

This clone was seen a single time. This chain uses TRBV2 with TRBJ1-1; 11 bases line up with TRBD1. This CDR3 is built from 14 residues. The V gene's germline CDR1 is SNHLY and CDR2 FYNNEI. V shed 6 bases, J shed 5 bases, and the junction held 5 bases outside the gene matches. This CDR3 is CASRAGTGGTEAFF. The CDR3 bases are TGTGCCAGCAGGGCCGGGACAGGGGGTACTGAAGCTTTCTTT.

The chain carries TRBV18 and TRBJ2-7, with D perhaps TRBD2 (7 bases). CDR3 length: 16 amino acids. Trimming stripped 2 bases from V and 7 bases from J, with 21 bases between. The V gene's germline CDR1 is KGHSH and CDR2 LQKENI. CDR3 nucleotides: TGTGCCAGCTCACCAAGGCATCAGGGGCAAGCGGGGGAGCAGTACGTC. The encoded protein is CASSPRHQGQAGEQYV.

The CDR3 reads CASSKDRGAWFYEQYV. CDR3 in DNA: TGTGCCAGCAGCAAAGATCGGGGGGCATGGTTCTACGAGCAGTACGTC. V is TRBV21-1 and J is TRBJ2-7; TRBD2 is the table's D call and was not checked against the DNA. TRBV21-1 is a pseudogene locus. The CDR3 consists of 16 residues.

The CDR3 reads CASTGQGKGNQPQHF. For the CDR3, the DNA is TGTGCCAGCACTGGACAGGGGAAAGGCAATCAGCCCCAGCATTTT. The chain has TRBV6-6 and TRBJ1-5, with TRBD1 matching over 9 bases. This CDR3 is built from 15 residues. With V trimmed by 7 bases and J by 2 bases, 6 bases remained unmatched. CDR1 and CDR2 from the germline V gene are MNHNY and SVGAGI (reference sequence).

This chain connects TRBV27 to TRBJ1-2; TRBD1 is a possible D gene (6 bases). Germline lookup yields CDR1 MNHEY and CDR2 SMNVEV (reference sequence). The CDR3 runs 12 residues. Trimming left V 6 bases short and J 7 bases short, with 12 bases between. The CDR3 loop is CASRTGLGGYTF. The DNA for the CDR3 is TGTGCCAGCAGGACAGGACTGGGTGGCTACACCTTC.

The J gene is TRBJ1-4, the V gene TRBV20-1; D is perhaps TRBD1 (5 bases). The V gene's germline CDR1 is DFQATT and CDR2 SNEGSKA (reference sequence). Deletions cut 3 bases from V and 2 bases from J, with 13 bases between. CDR3 length: 15 residues. Here the CDR3 DNA reads TGCAGTGCTAGTGGACACTTGGGCACTAATGAAAAACTGTTTTTT. It codes for CSASGHLGTNEKLFF.

This sequence joins TRBV2 and TRBJ1-2; D remains unclear. Germline CDR1 reads SNHLY; CDR2 reads FYNNEI. The CDR3 spans 14 residues. The V end lost 4 bases, the J end lost 7 bases, and 16 bases lay between the germline ends. CDR3 amino acids: CASSAQTGSGGYTF. Here the CDR3 DNA reads TGTGCCAGCAGTGCCCAAACCGGTAGTGGTGGCTACACCTTC.

The chain links TRBV19 to TRBJ1-2; the match to TRBD1 covers 8 bases. CDR3 length: 14 amino acids. Germline V gene data show CDR1 as LNHDA and CDR2 as SQIVND (reference sequence). J was trimmed by 5 bases and V by 5 bases; bases with no gene match: 7. CDR3 residues: CASSVGTGEYGYTF. In nucleotides, the CDR3 is TGTGCCAGTAGTGTCGGGACAGGTGAATATGGCTACACCTTC.

The CDR3: CASSTTGAGTEAFF. The CDR3 nucleotides read TGTGCCAGCAGTACGACAGGGGCGGGCACTGAAGCTTTCTTT. The chain is built from TRBV6-5 and TRBJ1-1; the match to TRBD1 covers 8 bases. This CDR3 is built from 14 residues. Looked up from germline, CDR1 is MNHEY and CDR2 is SVGAGI. J lost 4 bases, V lost 5 bases, and 6 bases had no gene match.

V usage is TRBV4-2 and J usage is TRBJ2-4; possibly TRBD2 for D (5 bases). The CDR3 contains 12 residues. Between the trimmed V and J ends, which lost 3 bases and 5 bases, there was a span of 5 bases. Germline CDR1 LGHNA, CDR2 YNFKEQ. CDR3 sequence: CASSQGENIQYF. The CDR3 coding sequence is TGTGCCAGCAGCCAGGGAGAAAACATTCAGTACTTC.

This chain uses TRBV18 with TRBJ2-2; tentatively, D is TRBD2 (5 bases). V lost 4 bases and J 7 bases, leaving 13 bases between the germline ends. The CDR3 totals 14 residues. Germline V CDR1 and CDR2: KGHSH, LQKENI. CDR3 residues: CASSQQIGSGELFF. The CDR3, as DNA: TGTGCCAGCTCACAACAGATTGGGAGCGGGGAGCTGTTTTTT.

The V call is TRBV7-2, the J call TRBJ2-3; D gene unclear. The CDR3 totals 14 residues. Germline V gene sequence: CDR1 SGHTA, CDR2 FQGNSA. V lost 1 base to trimming and J lost 3 bases, with 8 bases between them. This chain's CDR3 is CASSLGARTDTQYF. The CDR3 DNA is TGTGCCAGCAGCTTAGGAGCTAGAACAGATACGCAGTATTTT.

The chain has TRBV5-6 and TRBJ1-2, with 9 bases matching TRBD1. In germline, CDR1 is SGHDT, CDR2 YYEEEE. The CDR3 extends over 15 amino acids. Trimming took 4 bases from V and 0 from J; bases not matched to a gene: 4. Written as DNA, the CDR3 is TGTGCCAGCAGCCTTTGGACAGGGGCTAACTATGGCTACACCTTC. It translates to CASSLWTGANYGYTF.

The chain uses TRBV5-4 and TRBJ2-3; TRBD1 aligns across 9 bases. The germline V gene encodes CDR1 SGHNT and CDR2 YYREEE (reference sequence). With 4 bases clipped from V and 7 bases from J, the junction kept 13 bases outside the gene matches. The CDR3 extends over 16 amino acids. This CDR3 reads CASSGWDRAGVNTQYF. CDR3 coding DNA: TGTGCCAGCAGCGGGTGGGACAGGGCGGGTGTGAATACGCAGTATTTT. Supplemented by reference TRBV5-4 and TRBJ2-3, the full variable domain reads ETGVTQSPTHLIKTRGQQVTLRCSSQSGHNTVSWYQQALGQGPQFIFQYYREEENGRGNFPPRFSGLQFPNYSSELNVNALELDDSALYLCASSGWDRAGVNTQYFGPGTRLTVL.

The genes are TRBV11-2 and TRBJ2-7; unclear D gene. V was clipped by 5 bases and J by 7 bases, with 9 bases between them. Germline V gene data show CDR1 as SGHAT and CDR2 as FQNNGV. The CDR3 is 11 amino acids. Here the CDR3 DNA reads TGTGCCAGCAGCCGTCTCTCTGAGCAGTACTTC. This gives the protein CASSRLSEQYF.

The chain combines TRBV19 with TRBJ1-2; D unresolved. CDR1 LNHDA and CDR2 SQIVND come from the germline V gene (reference sequence). Between the trimmed V and J ends, which lost 6 bases and 3 bases, there was a span of 14 bases. This CDR3 has 14 amino acids. The CDR3 nucleotides read TGTGCCAGTAGCATCGGCAGGACTGACTATGGCTACACCTTC. It codes for CASSIGRTDYGYTF.